A few counts support the clone carrying this T cell receptor beta chain. Its specificity is unknown. The data stem from a study of Graves' ophthalmopathy and Graves' hyperthyroidism. In germline, CDR1 is LNHDA, CDR2 SQIVND (reference sequence). There are 17 residues in the CDR3. V lost 0 bases and J lost 2; bases outside the gene matches: 8. The TCR beta CDR3 regions underwent amplification from RNA transcripts. Amplification began with first-round RT-PCR using HTBI primers, then second-round multiplex PCR was performed. TCRdb recomputed calls from the multiplex PCR reads with MiXCR, one row per CDR3 protein. The sample contains 600,000 to 700,000 distinct CDR3 sequences, about 38% of which appear only once. Donors with ophthalmopathy: moderate-to-severe activity, CAS ≥3, NOSPECS ≥4, duration under 3 months. A diagnosis was made from clinical symptoms together with serum thyroxine, TRAb, thyroid ultrasound and orbital computed tomography.

General study findings and limits: Ophthalmopathy progression cases were predicted by the model with approximately 70% sensitivity and 72.22% specificity. Most expanded clonotypes in thyroid above 0.001 frequency also showed up in blood.

The clonotype originates from an adult man with Graves' ophthalmopathy. Material for sequencing was peripheral blood. The chain is built from TRBV19 and TRBJ2-7; TRBD1 matches at 9 bases. The CDR3 DNA sequence: TGTGCCAGTAGTATAGATCTGCGACAGGGGGTGACCTACGAGCAGTACTTC. Its translation: CASSIDLRQGVTYEQYF.